The 8 T cell receptor beta chains below all came from one sample that was sequenced in a study of cytomegalovirus exposure and HLA in healthy donors. The PCR was carried out with 60 Vbeta primers and 13 Jbeta primers. The table came from immunoSEQ multiplex PCR; TCRdb's copy has only in-frame clones and leaves some out. This specimen shows nearly 200,000 clones; the ten leading clones hold less than 0.9%. Sequenced sample: PBMCs. The receptors were gathered from a boy under 18 in good health and CMV-seronegative.

The CDR3 DNA follows: TGCGCCAGCAGCCCGCGCGGGTGGGGCTACACCTTC. It translates to CASSPRGWGYTF. J is TRBJ1-2 and V is TRBV4-1; D gene unclear. Germline loops: CDR1 MGHRA, CDR2 YSYEKL. The CDR3 contains 12 residues. Trimming left V 4 bases short and J 8 bases short, with 11 bases between.

The V and J genes are TRBV5-6 and TRBJ1-5; TRBD1 matches 9 bases. V lost 3 bases to trimming and J lost 7 bases; unmatched junction nucleotides: 5. The germline V gene encodes CDR1 SGHDT and CDR2 YYEEEE. CDR3 size: 14 residues. Here the CDR3 reads CASSWGQGGQPQHF. The CDR3 nucleotides are TGTGCCAGCAGCTGGGGACAGGGTGGCCAGCCCCAGCATTTT.

The chain couples TRBV29-1 to TRBJ2-1; 11 bases are shared with TRBD2. There are 14 residues in the CDR3. With 5 bases clipped from V and 8 bases from J, the junction kept 8 bases outside the gene matches. Germline V gives CDR1 SQVTM, CDR2 ANQGSEA. The CDR3 here is CSVSTSGGGDEQFF. DNA of the CDR3: TGCAGCGTTTCTACTAGCGGGGGAGGGGATGAGCAGTTCTTC.

The chain combines TRBV28 with TRBJ2-7, with D possibly being TRBD2 (5 bases). V was pared by 6 bases and J by 0 bases, with 15 bases between. Germline V gene data show CDR1 as MDHEN and CDR2 as SYDVKM. There are 15 residues in the CDR3. The CDR3 loop reads CASSLRTGSSYEQYF. The CDR3 bases are TGTGCCAGCAGCCTTAGGACGGGGAGCTCCTACGAGCAGTACTTC.

J is TRBJ2-7 and V is TRBV28; tentative D call: TRBD2 (6 bases). V dropped 5 bases and J dropped 6 bases, with 14 bases sitting between them. The CDR3 spans 13 residues. From germline, CDR1 is MDHEN and CDR2 SYDVKM. The CDR3 coding sequence is TGTGCCAGCAGTCAAACGCACGGGGGCGAGCAGTACTTC. This sequence encodes CASSQTHGGEQYF.

This rearrangement joins TRBV7-8 to TRBJ2-1; tentatively, D is TRBD2 (6 bases). CDR1 is SGHVS, CDR2 FQNEAQ, per germline. The CDR3 loop spans 16 amino acids. V lost 5 bases to trimming and J lost 4 bases, with 18 bases between them. The CDR3: CASSQSRTKPYNEQFF. The CDR3 region has the DNA TGTGCCAGCAGCCAATCTCGGACTAAGCCTTACAATGAGCAGTTCTTC.

V is TRBV9 and J is TRBJ2-1; 11 bases agree with TRBD2. Germline assignment: CDR1 SGDLS and CDR2 YYNGEE. The CDR3 runs to 16 residues. After removal of 4 bases from V and 4 bases from J, the junction contained 7 bases not matched to a gene. Here the CDR3 DNA reads TGTGCCAGCAGCCCCCGGACTAGCGGGTCGTACAATGAGCAGTTCTTC. Encoded protein: CASSPRTSGSYNEQFF.

The rearrangement joins TRBV28 to TRBJ1-2; tentative D call: TRBD1 (5 bases). V was shortened by 5 bases and J by 2 bases, with 18 bases between the two germline ends. The CDR3 runs 16 residues. Germline CDR1 and CDR2: MDHEN and SYDVKM. The DNA for the CDR3 is TGTGCCAGCAGTCCCCGGGGAGGGGCGGAGAACTATGGCTACACCTTC. This gives the protein CASSPRGGAENYGYTF.